Sequencing of this T cell receptor beta chain was carried out in a study of PD-1 blockade in classical Hodgkin lymphoma. Study at large: Every 2 weeks, patients had 3 mg/kg nivolumab intravenously.

After autologous stem cell transplantation all patients relapsed, and prior brentuximab vedotin exposure differed between cohorts. Findings and limits, study-wide: Complete responders showed a baseline diversity that resembled the diversity of newly diagnosed patients.

Data came from immunoSEQ multiplex PCR; TCRdb stores just in-frame clones and leaves some out. The repertoire holds approximately 79,000 clones, with 92% as singletons. CDR3 length: 17 residues. Trimming stripped 3 bases from V and 4 bases from J, with 18 bases between. Germline V gene lookup returns CDR1 MGHRA and CDR2 YSYEKL. Comments on this clone: Its antigen remains unknown.

The source of this sequence is a human donor with classical Hodgkin lymphoma. This chain uses TRBV4-1 with TRBJ1-4, with D possibly being TRBD1 (6 bases). Sequencing was performed on peripheral blood mononuclear cells (PBMCs), taken before the second cycle of nivolumab. Here the CDR3 DNA reads TGCGCCAGCAGCCAGGAATTCACAGGGAACTTTAATGAAAAACTGTTTTTT. Its translation is CASSQEFTGNFNEKLFF.